Detailed here is one TCR beta chain. Trimming left V 3 bases short and J 3 bases short, with 6 bases between. The CDR3 is 13 amino acids. Germline loops: CDR1 SGHVS, CDR2 FQNEAQ. These data come from a study of blood T cell repertoires in COVID-19. Produced via immunoSEQ multiplex PCR; TCRdb's table is partial and in-frame only. The table has some 350,000 clones, approximately 89% seen once. Sequencing was carried out using peripheral blood. The receptor's source is a woman between 18 and 30 years old who had recovered from COVID-19. The chain has TRBV7-8 and TRBJ1-5; D not certain. The CDR3 loop is CASSFFSNQPQHF. CDR3 in DNA: TGTGCCAGCAGCTTCTTCTCCAATCAGCCCCAGCATTTT.